The clone carrying this T cell receptor (beta chain) has a count of ten or more. From around 0.4 ug of RNA, a library with molecular barcoded alpha/delta and beta/gamma adaptors was made. MiXCR was run by TCRdb on the reads, yielding one entry per CDR3 protein. The sample consists of around 44,000 distinct CDR3 sequences, about an eighth of them appearing once. This entry belongs to a study of read filtering for tumor transcriptome and immune sequencing. J gave up 0 bases and V 1 base, and 2 bases lay outside the gene matches. Germline V gene lookup returns CDR1 SEHNR and CDR2 FQNEAQ (reference sequence). The CDR3 length is 16 residues. At the time of active disease, bone marrow was collected from every patient.

The chain has TRBV7-9 and TRBJ2-1; 8 bases fit TRBD2. The sequencing sample was made of a population of CD138-negative cells sorted from bone marrow. The receptor comes from a donor at least 40 years old with multiple myeloma. CDR3 sequence reads: CASSLVSGSSYNEQFF. CDR3 nucleotides: TGTGCCAGCAGCTTAGTCAGCGGGAGCTCCTACAATGAGCAGTTCTTC.